This T cell receptor beta chain is drawn from a study of shared clonotypes between healthy human individuals. Study summary: A donor's plate count was three for CD4 naive and three for CD4 memory; CD8 naive had two and CD8 memory one.

At the deep level, the assay was run. The assay was immunoSEQ multiplex PCR, and TCRdb's table has in-frame clones only and misses some. The table records approximately 740,000 clones, 74% of them present only once. Study results and caveats: A generally larger estimated richness was seen in naive subsets than in memory subsets. Sharing of clonotypes among donors was expected to vary with sequencing depth.

About this clone itself: Its cognate antigen is unknown.

This clonotype was obtained from a woman under 40 in good health. Input material: memory CD4+ T cells sorted from blood. The subset: CD45RA-negative fraction.

DNA for the CDR3: TGTGCCAGCAGACGAGGGGGCATTTGGGAAGAGACCCAGTACTTC. It codes for CASRRGGIWEETQYF. V and J are TRBV28 and TRBJ2-5; 7 bases are a match to TRBD1. The germline V gene encodes CDR1 MDHEN and CDR2 SYDVKM. The CDR3 is made up of 15 amino acids. The V and J ends lost 6 bases and 3 bases, in that order; junction bases with no gene match: 10.